This TCR beta chain derives from a study of tumor and adjacent non-tumor tissue in lung cancer. Study conclusions and caveats: Top 100 clones took a larger repertoire share in normal lung. Higher tumor TCR diversity was associated with shorter survival.

Three rounds of nested PCR, following a modified ARM-PCR protocol, produced the TCRbeta library. A single record per CDR3 protein comes from TCRdb applying MiXCR to the multiplex PCR reads. This table holds some 120,000 distinct CDR3 sequences, roughly 67% found once. The template was RNA from unsorted bulk tissue. There are many counts of this clonotype. Its antigen is as yet unknown. The germline CDR1 and CDR2 sequences are SGHKS and YYEKEE (reference sequence). This CDR3 contains 17 residues. V trimming: 4 bases; J trimming: 0 bases; junction bases outside the gene matches: 10. The source of this sequence is a man younger than 40 with non-small cell lung cancer. Material for sequencing was lung tumor tissue. The chain links TRBV5-5 to TRBJ2-5; 9 positions match TRBD1. The CDR3 protein is CASSHGQGSVYQETQYF. The CDR3 DNA sequence: TGTGCCAGCAGCCACGGACAGGGGTCCGTGTACCAAGAGACCCAGTACTTC.